This T cell receptor beta chain originates from a study of shared clonotypes between healthy human individuals. Overall study: A donor's plate count was three for CD4 naive and three for CD4 memory; CD8 naive had two and CD8 memory one.

CD45RA+ naive and CD45RA-negative memory subsets were separated from CD4+ cells. Sorted-subset replicate PCRs used about 200 ng of genomic DNA. This amount corresponded to tens of thousands of T cell genomes. Authors' data handling: In the immunoSEQ data, sequences were junction-only and lacked quality scores, so filtering differed. Here immunoSEQ multiplex PCR was the method, and the copy in TCRdb shows in-frame clones only, minus some. V, J and clone size are those of that table, while D and trimming were read from the DNA. The table lists hundreds of thousands of clones, 73% of them singletons. This CDR3 is 17 amino acids long. The junction had 13 bases not matched to a gene; V was cut back by 1 base and J by 8 bases. CDR1 and CDR2 from the germline V gene are LGHNA and YNFKEQ.

The chain uses TRBV4-2 and TRBJ1-4; the match to TRBD1 covers 7 bases. Specimen: memory CD4+ T cells sorted from blood. As for subset: CD45RA-negative fraction. The TCR originated in a woman in her twenties or thirties in good health. Here the CDR3 reads CASSQGRGESAREKLFF. CDR3 sequence (DNA): TGTGCCAGCAGCCAAGGCAGGGGGGAGTCCGCTAGGGAAAAACTGTTTTTT.